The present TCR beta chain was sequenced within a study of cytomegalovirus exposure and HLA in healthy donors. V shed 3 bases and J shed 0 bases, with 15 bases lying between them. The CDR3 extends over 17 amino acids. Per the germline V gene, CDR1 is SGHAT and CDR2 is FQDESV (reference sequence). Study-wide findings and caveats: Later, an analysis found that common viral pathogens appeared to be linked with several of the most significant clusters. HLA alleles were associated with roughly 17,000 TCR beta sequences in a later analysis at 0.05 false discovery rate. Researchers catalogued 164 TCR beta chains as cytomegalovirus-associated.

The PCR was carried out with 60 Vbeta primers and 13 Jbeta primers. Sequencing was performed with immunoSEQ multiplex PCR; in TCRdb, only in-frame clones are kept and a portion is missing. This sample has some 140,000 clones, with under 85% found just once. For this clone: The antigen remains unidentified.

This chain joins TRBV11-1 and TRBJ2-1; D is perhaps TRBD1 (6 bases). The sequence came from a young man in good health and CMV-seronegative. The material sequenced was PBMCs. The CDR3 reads CASSFPQGRSSYNEQFF. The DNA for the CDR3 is TGTGCCAGCAGCTTTCCACAGGGCCGAAGCTCCTACAATGAGCAGTTCTTC.